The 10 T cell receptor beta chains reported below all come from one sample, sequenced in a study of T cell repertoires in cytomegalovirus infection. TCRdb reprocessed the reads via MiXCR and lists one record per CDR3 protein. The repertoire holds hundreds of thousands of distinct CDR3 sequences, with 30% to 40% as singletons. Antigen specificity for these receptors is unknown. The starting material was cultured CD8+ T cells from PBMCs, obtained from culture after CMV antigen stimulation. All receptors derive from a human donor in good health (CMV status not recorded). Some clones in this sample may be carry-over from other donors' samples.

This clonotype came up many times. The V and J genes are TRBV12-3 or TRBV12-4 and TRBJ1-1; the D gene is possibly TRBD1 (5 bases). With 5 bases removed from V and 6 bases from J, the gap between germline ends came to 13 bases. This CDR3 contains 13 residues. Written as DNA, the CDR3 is TGTGCCAGCAGTACACCGGGACTTGCTGAAGCTTTCTTT. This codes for CASSTPGLAEAFF.

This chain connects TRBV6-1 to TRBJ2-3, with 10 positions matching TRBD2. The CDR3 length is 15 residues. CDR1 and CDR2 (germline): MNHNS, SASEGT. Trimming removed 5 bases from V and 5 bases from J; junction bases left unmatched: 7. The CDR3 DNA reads TGTGCCAGCAGTTCCCGGACTAGCGGCGTAGATACGCAGTATTTT. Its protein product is CASSSRTSGVDTQYF.

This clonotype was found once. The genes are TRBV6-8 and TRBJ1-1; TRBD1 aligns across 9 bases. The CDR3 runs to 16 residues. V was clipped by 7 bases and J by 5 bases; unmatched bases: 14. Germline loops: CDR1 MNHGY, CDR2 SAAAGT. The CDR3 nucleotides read TGTGCCAGCAATTCCCTCGGGTGGGGGACAGGGACTGAAGCTTTCTTT. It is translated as CASNSLGWGTGTEAFF.

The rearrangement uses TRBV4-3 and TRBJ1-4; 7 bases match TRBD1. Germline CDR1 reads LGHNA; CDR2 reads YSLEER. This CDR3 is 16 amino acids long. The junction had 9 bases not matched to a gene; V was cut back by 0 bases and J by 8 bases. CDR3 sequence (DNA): TGCGCCAGCAGCCAAGATTTCGAGACAGGGACCGAAAAACTGTTTTTT. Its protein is CASSQDFETGTEKLFF.

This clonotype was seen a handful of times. The CDR3 reads CASSPRQLTDYTSTDTQYF. The CDR3 DNA follows: TGTGCCAGCAGCCCTAGACAATTGACAGACTACACTAGCACAGATACGCAGTATTTT. V is TRBV7-9 and J is TRBJ2-3; D is possibly TRBD1 or TRBD2 (5 bases each). The CDR3 sequence is 19 residues long. Trimming left V 5 bases short and J 0 bases short, with 24 bases between. CDR1 SEHNR and CDR2 FQNEAQ come from the germline V gene (reference sequence).

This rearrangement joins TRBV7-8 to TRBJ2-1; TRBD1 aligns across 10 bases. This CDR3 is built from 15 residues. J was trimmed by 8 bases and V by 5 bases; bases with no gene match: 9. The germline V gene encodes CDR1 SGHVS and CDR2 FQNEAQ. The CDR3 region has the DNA TGTGCCAGCAGCCCGACAGGGGGCGGACACGATGAGCAGTTCTTC. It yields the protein CASSPTGGGHDEQFF.

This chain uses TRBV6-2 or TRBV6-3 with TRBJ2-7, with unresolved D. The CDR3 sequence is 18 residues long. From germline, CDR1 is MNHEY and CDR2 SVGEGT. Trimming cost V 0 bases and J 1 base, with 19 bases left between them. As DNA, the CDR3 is TGTGCCAGCAGTTACTCGAGCGACCCAGGAAGGTCATCCTACGAGCAGTACGTC. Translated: CASSYSSDPGRSSYEQYV.

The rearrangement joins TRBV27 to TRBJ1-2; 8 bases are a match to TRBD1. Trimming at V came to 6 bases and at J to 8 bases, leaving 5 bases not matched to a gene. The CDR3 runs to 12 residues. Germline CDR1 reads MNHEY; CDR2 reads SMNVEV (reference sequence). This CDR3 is CASRDRGRGYTF. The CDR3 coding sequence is TGTGCCAGCAGAGACAGGGGAAGAGGCTACACCTTC.

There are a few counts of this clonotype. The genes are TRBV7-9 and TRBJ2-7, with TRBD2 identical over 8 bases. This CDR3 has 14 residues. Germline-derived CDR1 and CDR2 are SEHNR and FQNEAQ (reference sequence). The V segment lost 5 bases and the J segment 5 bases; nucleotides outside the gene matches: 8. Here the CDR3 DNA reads TGTGCCAGCAGCCCTAGTGCCGGGAGGGACGAGCAGTACTTC. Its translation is CASSPSAGRDEQYF.

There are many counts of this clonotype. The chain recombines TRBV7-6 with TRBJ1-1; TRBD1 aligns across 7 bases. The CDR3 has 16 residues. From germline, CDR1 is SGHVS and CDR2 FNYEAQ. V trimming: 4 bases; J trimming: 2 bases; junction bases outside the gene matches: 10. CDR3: CASSSRGQNLNTEAFF. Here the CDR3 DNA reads TGTGCCAGCAGCTCTCGGGGACAGAACCTAAACACTGAAGCTTTCTTT.